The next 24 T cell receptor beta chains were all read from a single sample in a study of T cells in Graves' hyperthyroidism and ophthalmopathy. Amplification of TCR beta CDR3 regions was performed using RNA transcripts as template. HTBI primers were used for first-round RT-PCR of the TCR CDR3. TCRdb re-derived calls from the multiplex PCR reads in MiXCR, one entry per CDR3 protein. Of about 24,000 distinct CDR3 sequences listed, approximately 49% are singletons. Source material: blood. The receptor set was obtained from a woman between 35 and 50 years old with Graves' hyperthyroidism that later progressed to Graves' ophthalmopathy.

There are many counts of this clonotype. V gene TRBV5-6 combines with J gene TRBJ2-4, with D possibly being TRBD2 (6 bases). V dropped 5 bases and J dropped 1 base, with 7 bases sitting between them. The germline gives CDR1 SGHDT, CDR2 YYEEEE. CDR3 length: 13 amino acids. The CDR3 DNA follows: TGTGCCAGCAGGGGGAGGGCCAAAAACATTCAGTACTTC. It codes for CASRGRAKNIQYF.

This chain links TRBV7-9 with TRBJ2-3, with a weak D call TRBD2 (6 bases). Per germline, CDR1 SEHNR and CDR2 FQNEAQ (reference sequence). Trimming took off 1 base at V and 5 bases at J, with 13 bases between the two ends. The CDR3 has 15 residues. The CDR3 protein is CASSLVTGALDTQYF. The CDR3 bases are TGTGCCAGCAGCTTAGTGACGGGAGCGTTAGATACGCAGTATTTT.

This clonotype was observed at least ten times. The CDR3 bases are TGTGCCAGCAGCTTAAGGACGGGACAGTCGAACACCGGGGAGCTGTTTTTT. Translating gives CASSLRTGQSNTGELFF. V usage is TRBV11-3 and J usage is TRBJ2-2; 7 bases line up with TRBD1. This CDR3 has 17 amino acids. Germline CDR1 is SGHNT and CDR2 is YENEEA. J lost 0 bases, V lost 2 bases, and 6 bases had no gene match.

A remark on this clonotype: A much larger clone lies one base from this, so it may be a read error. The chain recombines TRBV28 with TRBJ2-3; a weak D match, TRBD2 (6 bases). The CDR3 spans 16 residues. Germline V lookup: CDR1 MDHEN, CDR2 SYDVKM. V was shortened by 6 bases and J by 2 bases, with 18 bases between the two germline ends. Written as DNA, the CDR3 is TGTGCCAGCAGCAAAGCGGGCGAAGCTGACACAGATACGCAGTATTTT. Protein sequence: CASSKAGEADTDTQYF.

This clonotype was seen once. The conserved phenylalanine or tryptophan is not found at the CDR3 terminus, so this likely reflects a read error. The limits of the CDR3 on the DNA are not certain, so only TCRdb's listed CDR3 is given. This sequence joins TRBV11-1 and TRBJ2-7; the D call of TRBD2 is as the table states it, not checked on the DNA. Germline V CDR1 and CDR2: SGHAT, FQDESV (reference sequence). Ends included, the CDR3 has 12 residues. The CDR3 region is CASRDSPREQCS.

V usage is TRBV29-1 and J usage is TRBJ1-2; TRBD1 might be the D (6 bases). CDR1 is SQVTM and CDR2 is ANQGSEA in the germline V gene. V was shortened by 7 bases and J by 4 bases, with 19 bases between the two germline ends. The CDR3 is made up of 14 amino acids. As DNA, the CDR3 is TGCAGCGCGAGCCGGGACAAGGGTGGCTATGGCTACACCTTC. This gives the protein CSASRDKGGYGYTF.

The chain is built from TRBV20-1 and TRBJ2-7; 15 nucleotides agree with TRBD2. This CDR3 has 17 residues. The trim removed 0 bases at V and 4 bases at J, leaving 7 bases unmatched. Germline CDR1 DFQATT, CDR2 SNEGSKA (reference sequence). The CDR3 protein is CSAREGLAGGLSYEQYF. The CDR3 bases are TGCAGTGCTAGAGAGGGACTAGCGGGGGGACTTTCGTACGAGCAGTACTTC.

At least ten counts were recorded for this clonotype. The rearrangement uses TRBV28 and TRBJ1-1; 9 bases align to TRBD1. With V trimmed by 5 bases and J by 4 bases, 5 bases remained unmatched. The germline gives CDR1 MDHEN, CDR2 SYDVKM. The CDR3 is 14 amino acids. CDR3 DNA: TGTGCCAGCAGTCTGGACAGGGGCGGCACTGAAGCTTTCTTT. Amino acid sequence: CASSLDRGGTEAFF.

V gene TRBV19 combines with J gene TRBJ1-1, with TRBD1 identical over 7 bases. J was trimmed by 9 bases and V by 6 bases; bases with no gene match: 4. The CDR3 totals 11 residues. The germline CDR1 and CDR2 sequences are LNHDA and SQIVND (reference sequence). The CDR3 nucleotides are TGTGCCAGTAGCGACAGGGTACAAGCTTTCTTT. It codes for CASSDRVQAFF.

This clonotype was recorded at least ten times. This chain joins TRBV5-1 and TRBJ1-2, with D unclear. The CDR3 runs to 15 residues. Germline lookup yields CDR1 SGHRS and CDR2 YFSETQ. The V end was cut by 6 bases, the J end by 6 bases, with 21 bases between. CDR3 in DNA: TGCGCCAGCACTCCCTCCGGGGATCCTTCGGATGGCTACACCTTC. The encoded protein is CASTPSGDPSDGYTF.

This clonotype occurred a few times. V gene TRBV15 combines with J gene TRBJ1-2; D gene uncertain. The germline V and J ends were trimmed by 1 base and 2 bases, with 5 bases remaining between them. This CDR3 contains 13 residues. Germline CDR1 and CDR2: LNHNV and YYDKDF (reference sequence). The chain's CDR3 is CATSRGHNYGYTF. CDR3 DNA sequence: TGTGCCACCAGCAGAGGACACAACTATGGCTACACCTTC. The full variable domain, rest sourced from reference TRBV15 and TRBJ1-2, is DAMVIQNPRYQVTQFGKPVTLSCSQTLNHNVMYWYQQKSSQAPKLLFHYYDKDFNNEADTPDNFQSRRPNTSFCFLDIRSPGLGDTAMYLCATSRGHNYGYTFGSGTRLTVV.

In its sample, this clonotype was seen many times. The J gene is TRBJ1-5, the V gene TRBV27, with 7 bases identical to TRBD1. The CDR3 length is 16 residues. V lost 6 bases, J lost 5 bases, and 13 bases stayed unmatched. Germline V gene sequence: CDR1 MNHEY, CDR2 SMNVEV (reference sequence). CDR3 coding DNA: TGTGCCAGCAGCCCTCAGAGGGGACAGCTTTATCAGCCCCAGCATTTT. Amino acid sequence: CASSPQRGQLYQPQHF.

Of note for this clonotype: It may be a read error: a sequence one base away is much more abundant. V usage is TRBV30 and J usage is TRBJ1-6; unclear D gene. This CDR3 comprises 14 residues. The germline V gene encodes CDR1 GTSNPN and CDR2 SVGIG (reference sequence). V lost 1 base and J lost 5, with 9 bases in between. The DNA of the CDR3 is TGTGCCTGGAGTGCCGGACGGGATAATTCACCCCTCCACTTT. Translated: CAWSAGRDNSPLHF.

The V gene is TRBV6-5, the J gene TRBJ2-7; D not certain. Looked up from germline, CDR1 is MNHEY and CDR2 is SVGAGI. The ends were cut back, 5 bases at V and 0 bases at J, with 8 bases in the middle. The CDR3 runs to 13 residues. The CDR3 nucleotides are TGTGCCAGCAGTACCAGGAACTCCTACGAGCAGTACTTC. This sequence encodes CASSTRNSYEQYF.

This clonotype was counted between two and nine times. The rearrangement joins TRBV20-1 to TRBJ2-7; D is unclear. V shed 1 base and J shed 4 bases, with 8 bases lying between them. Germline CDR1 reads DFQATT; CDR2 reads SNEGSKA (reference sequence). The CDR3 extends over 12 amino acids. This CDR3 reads CSARAAEYEQYF. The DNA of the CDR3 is TGCAGTGCTAGAGCGGCTGAATACGAGCAGTACTTC.

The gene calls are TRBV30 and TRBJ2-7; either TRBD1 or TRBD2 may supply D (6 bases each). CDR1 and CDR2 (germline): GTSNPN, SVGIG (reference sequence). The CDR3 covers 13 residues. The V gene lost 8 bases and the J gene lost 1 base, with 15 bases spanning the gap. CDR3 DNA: TGTGCCCAGAGGGGGGCTTATTCCTACGAGCAGTACTTC. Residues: CAQRGAYSYEQYF.

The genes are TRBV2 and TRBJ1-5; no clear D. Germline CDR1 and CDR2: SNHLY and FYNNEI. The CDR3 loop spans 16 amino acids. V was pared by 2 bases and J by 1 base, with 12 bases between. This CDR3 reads CASSEFRTESNQPQHF. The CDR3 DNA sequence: TGTGCCAGCAGTGAATTTAGGACGGAGAGCAATCAGCCCCAGCATTTT. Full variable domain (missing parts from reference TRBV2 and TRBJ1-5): EPEVTQTPSHQVTQMGQEVILRCVPISNHLYFYWYRQILGQKVEFLVSFYNNEISEKSEIFDDQFSVERPDGSNFTLKIRSTKLEDSAMYFCASSEFRTESNQPQHFGDGTRLSIL.

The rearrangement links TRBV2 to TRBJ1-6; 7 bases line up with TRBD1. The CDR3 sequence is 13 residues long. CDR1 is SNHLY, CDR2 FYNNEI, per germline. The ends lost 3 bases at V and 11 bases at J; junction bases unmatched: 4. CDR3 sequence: CASSDDRVPPLHF. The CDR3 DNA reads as TGTGCCAGCAGTGACGACAGGGTCCCACCCCTCCACTTT.

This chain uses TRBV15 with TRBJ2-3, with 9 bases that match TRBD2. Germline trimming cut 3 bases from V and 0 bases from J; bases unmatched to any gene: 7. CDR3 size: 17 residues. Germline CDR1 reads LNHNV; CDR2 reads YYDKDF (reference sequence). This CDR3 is CATSSRGGGRSTDTQYF. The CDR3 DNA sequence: TGTGCCACCAGCAGTCGCGGGGGGGGGAGGAGCACAGATACGCAGTATTTT.

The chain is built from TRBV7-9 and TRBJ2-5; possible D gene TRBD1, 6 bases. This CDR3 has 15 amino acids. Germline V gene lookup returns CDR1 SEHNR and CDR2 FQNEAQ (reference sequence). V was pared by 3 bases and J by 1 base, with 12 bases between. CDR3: CASSFPSRGQETQYF. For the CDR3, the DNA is TGTGCCAGCAGCTTCCCCTCCAGGGGCCAAGAGACCCAGTACTTC. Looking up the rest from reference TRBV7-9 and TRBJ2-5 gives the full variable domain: DTGVSQNPRHKITKRGQNVTFRCDPISEHNRLYWYRQTLGQGPEFLTYFQNEAQLEKSRLLSDRFSAERPKGSFSTLEIQRTEQGDSAMYLCASSFPSRGQETQYFGPGTRLLVL.

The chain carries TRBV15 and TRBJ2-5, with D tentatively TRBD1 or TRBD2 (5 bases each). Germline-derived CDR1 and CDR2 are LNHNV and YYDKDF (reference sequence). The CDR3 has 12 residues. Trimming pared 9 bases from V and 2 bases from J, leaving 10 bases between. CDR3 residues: CATGPPQETQYF. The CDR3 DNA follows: TGTGCCACGGGACCCCCACAAGAGACCCAGTACTTC. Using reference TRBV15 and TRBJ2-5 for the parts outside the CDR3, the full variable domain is DAMVIQNPRYQVTQFGKPVTLSCSQTLNHNVMYWYQQKSSQAPKLLFHYYDKDFNNEADTPDNFQSRRPNTSFCFLDIRSPGLGDTAMYLCATGPPQETQYFGPGTRLLVL.

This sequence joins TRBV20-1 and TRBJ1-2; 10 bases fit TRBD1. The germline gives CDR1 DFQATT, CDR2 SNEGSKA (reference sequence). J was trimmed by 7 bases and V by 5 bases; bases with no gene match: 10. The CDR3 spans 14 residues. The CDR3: CSAHTGTGESGYTF. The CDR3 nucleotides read TGCAGTGCTCATACCGGGACAGGGGAGAGTGGCTACACCTTC.

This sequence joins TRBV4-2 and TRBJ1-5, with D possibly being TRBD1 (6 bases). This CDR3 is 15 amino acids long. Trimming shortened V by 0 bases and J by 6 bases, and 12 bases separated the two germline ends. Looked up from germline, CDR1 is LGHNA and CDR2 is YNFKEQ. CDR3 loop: CASSQETDSIQPQHF. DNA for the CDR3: TGTGCCAGCAGCCAAGAAACGGACAGTATTCAGCCCCAGCATTTT.

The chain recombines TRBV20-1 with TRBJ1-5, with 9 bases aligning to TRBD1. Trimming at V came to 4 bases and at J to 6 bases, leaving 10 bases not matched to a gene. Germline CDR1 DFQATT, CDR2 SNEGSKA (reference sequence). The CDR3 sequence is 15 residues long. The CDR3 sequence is CSAKETGGKSQPQHF. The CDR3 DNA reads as TGCAGTGCTAAAGAGACAGGGGGGAAATCTCAGCCCCAGCATTTT.